This paragraph reports one T cell receptor beta chain. The antigen is unknown. V shed 5 bases and J 4 bases; nucleotides not matched to a gene: 2. Germline V gene lookup returns CDR1 MNHNS and CDR2 SASEGT. This CDR3 comprises 15 residues. When sampled, the donors appeared nominally healthy, though they likely had unrecorded immune exposures. A multiplex PCR was run with 60 Vbeta primers and 13 Jbeta primers. The protocol was immunoSEQ multiplex PCR, while the TCRdb copy is restricted to in-frame clones and leaves out a portion. The data contain roughly 190,000 clones, around 86% of them singletons. This entry comes from a study of cytomegalovirus exposure and HLA in healthy donors. Overall study results and limits: In a later analysis, specific HLA alleles were associated with 15,000 to 20,000 TCR beta sequences at a 0.05 false discovery rate. Researchers reported in a later analysis that a missense DCLRE1C variant was tied to TCR beta V- and J-gene trimming.

The gene calls are TRBV6-1 and TRBJ2-3, with 14 bases fitting TRBD2. Sequenced sample: PBMCs. The sequence was obtained from a woman between 18 and 29 years old in good health and CMV-seronegative. The CDR3 is CASSRLAGGPDTQYF. CDR3 bases: TGTGCCAGCAGTCGACTAGCGGGGGGGCCAGATACGCAGTATTTT.